Sequencing of this T cell receptor beta chain was carried out in a study of T-cell memory formation after mild COVID-19. Trimming at V came to 5 bases and at J to 6 bases, leaving 11 bases not matched to a gene. The CDR3 is made up of 15 amino acids. TCRdb independently ran MiXCR on the 5' RACE reads; one entry per CDR3 protein. The table includes just over 300,000 distinct CDR3 sequences, roughly 21% detected once. This clonotype was observed at least ten times. The sample taken for sequencing was PBMCs or a T cell subset sorted from them (not recorded which). The receptor was derived from a young man who had mild COVID-19 (a few samples of this study predate the infection). Cell type and time point are not known. This chain connects TRBV12-3 or TRBV12-4 to TRBJ2-3, with 7 nucleotides matching TRBD1. The CDR3 reads CASSPTGLVGDTQYF. The DNA for the CDR3 is TGTGCCAGCAGTCCGACAGGGTTGGTAGGGGATACGCAGTATTTT.